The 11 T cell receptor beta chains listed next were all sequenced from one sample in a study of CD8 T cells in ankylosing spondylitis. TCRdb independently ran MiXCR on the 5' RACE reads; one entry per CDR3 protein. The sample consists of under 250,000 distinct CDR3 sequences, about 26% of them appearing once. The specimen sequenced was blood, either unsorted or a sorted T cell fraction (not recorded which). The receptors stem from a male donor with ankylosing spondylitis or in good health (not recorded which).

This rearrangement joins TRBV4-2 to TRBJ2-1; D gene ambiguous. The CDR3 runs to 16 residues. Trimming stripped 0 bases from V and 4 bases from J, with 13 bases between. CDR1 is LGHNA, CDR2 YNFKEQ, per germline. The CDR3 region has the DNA TGTGCCAGCAGCCAAGATCAGGACCGACCATACAATGAGCAGTTCTTC. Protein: CASSQDQDRPYNEQFF.

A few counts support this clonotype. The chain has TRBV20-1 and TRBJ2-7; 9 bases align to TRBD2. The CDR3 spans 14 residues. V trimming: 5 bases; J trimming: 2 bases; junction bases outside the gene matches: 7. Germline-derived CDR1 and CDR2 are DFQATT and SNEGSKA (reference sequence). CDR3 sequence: CSAGPSGTTYEQYF. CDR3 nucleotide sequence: TGCAGTGCTGGGCCTAGCGGGACTACCTACGAGCAGTACTTC.

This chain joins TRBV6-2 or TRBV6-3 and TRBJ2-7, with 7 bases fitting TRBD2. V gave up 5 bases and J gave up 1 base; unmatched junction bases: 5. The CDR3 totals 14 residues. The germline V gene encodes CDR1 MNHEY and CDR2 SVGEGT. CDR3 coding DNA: TGTGCCAGCAGTCCCGGGGGGACTTCCTACGAGCAGTACTTC. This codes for CASSPGGTSYEQYF.

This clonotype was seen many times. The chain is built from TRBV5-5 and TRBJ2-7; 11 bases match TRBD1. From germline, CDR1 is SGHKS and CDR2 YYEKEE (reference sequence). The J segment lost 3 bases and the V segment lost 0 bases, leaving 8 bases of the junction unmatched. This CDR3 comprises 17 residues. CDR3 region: CASSLVLAGTGGYEQYF. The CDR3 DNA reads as TGTGCCAGCAGCTTGGTGCTGGCCGGGACAGGGGGCTACGAGCAGTACTTC.

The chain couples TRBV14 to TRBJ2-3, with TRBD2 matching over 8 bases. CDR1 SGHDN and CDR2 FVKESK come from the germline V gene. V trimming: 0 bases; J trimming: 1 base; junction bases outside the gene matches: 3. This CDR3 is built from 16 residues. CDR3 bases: TGTGCCAGCAGCCAAGACAGGGGACTAGGCACAGATACGCAGTATTTT. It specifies CASSQDRGLGTDTQYF.

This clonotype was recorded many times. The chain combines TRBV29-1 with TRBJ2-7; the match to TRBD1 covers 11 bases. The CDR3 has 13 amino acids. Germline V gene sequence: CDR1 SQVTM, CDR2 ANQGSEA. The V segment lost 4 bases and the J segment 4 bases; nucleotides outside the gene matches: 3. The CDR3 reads CSVGTGGPYEQYF. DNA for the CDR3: TGCAGCGTTGGGACAGGGGGCCCTTACGAGCAGTACTTC.

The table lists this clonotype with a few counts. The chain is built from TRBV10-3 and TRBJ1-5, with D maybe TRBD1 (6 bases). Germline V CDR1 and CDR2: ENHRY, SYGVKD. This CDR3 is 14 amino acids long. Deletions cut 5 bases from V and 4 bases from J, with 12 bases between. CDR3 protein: CAISQGTGNQPQHF. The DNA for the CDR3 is TGTGCCATCAGTCAGGGGACTGGAAATCAGCCCCAGCATTTT.

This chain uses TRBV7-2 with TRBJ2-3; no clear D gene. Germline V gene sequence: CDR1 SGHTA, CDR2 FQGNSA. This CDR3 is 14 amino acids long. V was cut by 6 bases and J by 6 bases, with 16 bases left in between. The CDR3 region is CASRAPIGLDTQYF. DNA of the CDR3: TGTGCCAGCAGGGCGCCGATCGGGCTCGATACGCAGTATTTT.

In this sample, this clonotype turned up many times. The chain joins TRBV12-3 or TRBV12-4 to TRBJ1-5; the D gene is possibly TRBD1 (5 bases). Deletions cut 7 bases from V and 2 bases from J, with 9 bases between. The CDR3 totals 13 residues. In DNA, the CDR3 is TGTGCCAGCACCCGCAGGGGCAATCAGCCCCAGCATTTT. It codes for CASTRRGNQPQHF.

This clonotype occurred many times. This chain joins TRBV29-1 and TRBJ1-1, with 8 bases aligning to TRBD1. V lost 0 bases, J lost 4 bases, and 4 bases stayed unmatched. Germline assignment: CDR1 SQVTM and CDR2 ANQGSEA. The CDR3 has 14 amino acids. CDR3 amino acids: CSVEDPGGGTEAFF. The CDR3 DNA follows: TGCAGCGTTGAAGATCCAGGGGGCGGCACTGAAGCTTTCTTT. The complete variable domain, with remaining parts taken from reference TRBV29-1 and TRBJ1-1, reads SAVISQKPSRDICQRGTSLTIQCQVDSQVTMMFWYRQQPGQSLTLIATANQGSEATYESGFVIDKFPISRPNLTFSTLTVSNMSPEDSSIYLCSVEDPGGGTEAFFGQGTRLTVV.

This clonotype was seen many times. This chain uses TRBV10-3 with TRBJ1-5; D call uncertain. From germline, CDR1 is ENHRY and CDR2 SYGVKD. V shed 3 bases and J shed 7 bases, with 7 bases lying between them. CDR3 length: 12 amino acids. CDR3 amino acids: CAISDGRQPQHF. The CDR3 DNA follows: TGTGCCATCAGTGATGGGAGGCAGCCCCAGCATTTT.